Following are 11 T cell receptor beta chains from one sample sequenced in a study of OX40 agonist ivuxolimab in advanced cancers. TCRdb keeps only in-frame clones here, not all; method: immunoSEQ multiplex PCR. The data contain 80,000 to 100,000 clones, about 86% of them singletons. The sequenced sample was CD4+ or CD8+ T cells sorted from blood, obtained in a trial of the OX40 agonist ivuxolimab. Receptors originate from an adult with an advanced solid tumor such as melanoma, head and neck, liver or kidney cancer.

This clone was recorded once. The chain couples TRBV18 to TRBJ2-7, with D possibly matching TRBD2 (5 bases). Germline loops: CDR1 KGHSH, CDR2 LQKENI. V was pared by 3 bases and J by 5 bases, with 8 bases between. This CDR3 is 12 amino acids long. The CDR3 loop reads CASSPLGDEQYF. CDR3 nucleotides: TGTGCCAGCTCACCCCTCGGGGACGAGCAGTACTTC.

This chain joins TRBV4-2 and TRBJ2-7, with 9 bases that match TRBD1. Germline values: CDR1 LGHNA, CDR2 YNFKEQ. J gave up 2 bases and V 0 bases, and 5 bases lay outside the gene matches. The CDR3 covers 16 residues. CDR3 protein: CASSQDPGTGPYEQYF. CDR3 coding DNA: TGTGCCAGCAGCCAAGATCCGGGGACAGGGCCCTACGAGCAGTACTTC.

This chain links TRBV19 with TRBJ1-1; TRBD1 matches 8 bases. CDR3 length: 18 amino acids. Losses at the gene ends were 6 bases for V and 3 bases for J; bases not matched to a gene: 18. Germline values: CDR1 LNHDA, CDR2 SQIVND (reference sequence). The CDR3 sequence is CASREVRQGAKGYTEAFF. Here the CDR3 DNA reads TGTGCCAGTAGGGAAGTAAGGCAGGGGGCGAAAGGATACACTGAAGCTTTCTTT.

This chain links TRBV6-6 with TRBJ1-2; 7 positions agree with TRBD1. This CDR3 has 14 residues. Germline CDR1 reads MNHNY; CDR2 reads SVGAGI (reference sequence). The V gene end was trimmed by 6 bases and the J gene end by 3 bases; junction bases not matched to a gene: 7. The CDR3 reads CASRETGTDYGYTF. As DNA, the CDR3 is TGTGCCAGCAGAGAGACCGGGACAGACTATGGCTACACCTTC.

The rearrangement uses TRBV30 and TRBJ1-2; weak D call: TRBD1 (5 bases). CDR1 is GTSNPN, CDR2 SVGIG, per germline (reference sequence). Trimming took off 8 bases at V and 3 bases at J, with 19 bases between the two ends. CDR3 length: 14 residues. The CDR3 sequence is CAMTRGSLYYGYTF. The CDR3 DNA sequence: TGTGCCATGACAAGGGGAAGTCTCTACTATGGCTACACCTTC.

The chain combines TRBV7-9 with TRBJ1-1, with TRBD1 matching over 9 bases. The germline V gene has CDR1 SEHNR and CDR2 FQNEAQ (reference sequence). The CDR3 length is 14 residues. The J segment lost 4 bases and the V segment lost 3 bases, leaving 3 bases of the junction unmatched. CDR3 loop: CASSFGQGTTEAFF. As DNA, the CDR3 is TGTGCCAGCAGCTTCGGACAGGGGACCACTGAAGCTTTCTTT.

CDR3 sequence: CASSSGDRGRYWTEAFF. Here the CDR3 DNA reads TGTGCCAGCAGCTCAGGGGACAGGGGGCGATATTGGACTGAAGCTTTCTTT. J is TRBJ1-1 and V is TRBV7-6; 12 positions agree with TRBD1. The V segment lost 4 bases and the J segment 5 bases; nucleotides outside the gene matches: 11. This CDR3 comprises 17 residues. Germline CDR1 SGHVS, CDR2 FNYEAQ.

CDR3 in amino acids: CASSEALISGNTIYF. The CDR3 nucleotides are TGTGCCAGCAGTGAAGCTCTGATCTCCGGAAACACCATATATTTT. This chain joins TRBV2 and TRBJ1-3, with D uncertain. V was shortened by 0 bases and J by 4 bases, with 10 bases between the two germline ends. The CDR3 loop spans 15 amino acids. Germline CDR1 SNHLY, CDR2 FYNNEI.

The rearrangement links TRBV6-6 to TRBJ1-5; 8 nucleotides align to TRBD1. The germline CDR1 and CDR2 sequences are MNHNY and SVGAGI (reference sequence). Germline trimming cut 6 bases from V and 2 bases from J; bases unmatched to any gene: 3. The CDR3 consists of 14 residues. CDR3 sequence: CASRKGQGNQPQHF. CDR3 in DNA: TGTGCCAGCAGGAAGGGACAGGGCAATCAGCCCCAGCATTTT.

The CDR3 sequence is CASSSGYQNYGYTF. The CDR3 DNA reads TGTGCCAGCAGTAGCGGCTACCAAAACTATGGCTACACCTTC. The chain carries TRBV25-1 and TRBJ1-2, with D unclear. This CDR3 has 14 amino acids. V shed 5 bases and J shed 2 bases, with 12 bases lying between them. Germline values: CDR1 MGHDK, CDR2 SYGVNS.

The CDR3 spells CASSLDRLWHEAFF. The CDR3 bases are TGTGCCAGCAGCCTGGACAGGCTGTGGCATGAAGCTTTCTTT. The chain links TRBV7-8 to TRBJ1-1; 7 nucleotides agree with TRBD1. This CDR3 is 14 amino acids long. Germline CDR1 SGHVS, CDR2 FQNEAQ. V trimming: 5 bases; J trimming: 7 bases; junction bases outside the gene matches: 10. Full variable domain (rest looked up from reference TRBV7-8 and TRBJ1-1): GAGVSQSPRYKVAKRGQDVALRCDPISGHVSLFWYQQALGQGPEFLTYFQNEAQLDKSGLPSDRFFAERPEGSVSTLKIQRTQQEDSAVYLCASSLDRLWHEAFFGQGTRLTVV.